These 10 T cell receptor beta chains came from one sample sequenced in a study of T cell clones after liver transplantation. The protocol was immunoSEQ multiplex PCR, while the TCRdb copy is restricted to in-frame clones and leaves out a portion. Here the sample spans 80,000 or so clones, 65% to 85% being singletons. This specimen was CD4+ T cells from blood, taken 45 to 47 months after liver transplant. These receptors were obtained from a human patient who received a liver transplant. Some T cells may be the graft donor's.

CDR3 region: CASRTERETQYF. The DNA for the CDR3 is TGTGCCAGCAGAACGGAGCGAGAGACCCAGTACTTC. The rearrangement uses TRBV6-1 and TRBJ2-5, with no clear D. V was pared by 6 bases and J by 4 bases, with 9 bases between. CDR1 MNHNS and CDR2 SASEGT come from the germline V gene. CDR3 size: 12 residues.

V usage is TRBV29-1 and J usage is TRBJ1-2; D unclear. The germline gives CDR1 SQVTM, CDR2 ANQGSEA. The CDR3 extends over 12 amino acids. V lost 6 bases, J lost 0 bases, and 8 bases lay in between. CDR3 region: CSVGQANYGYTF. The CDR3 DNA reads TGCAGCGTCGGTCAGGCTAACTATGGCTACACCTTC.

This rearrangement joins TRBV4-3 to TRBJ1-1, with D hard to call. CDR3 size: 15 residues. Deletions cut 3 bases from V and 0 bases from J, with 11 bases between. The germline gives CDR1 LGHNA, CDR2 YSLEER. The CDR3 protein is CASSQDGRLNTEAFF. Written as DNA, the CDR3 is TGCGCCAGCAGCCAGGACGGCAGATTGAACACTGAAGCTTTCTTT.

V is TRBV6-1 and J is TRBJ1-4; D perhaps matches TRBD1 (6 bases). Germline CDR1 MNHNS, CDR2 SASEGT. Between the trimmed V and J ends, which lost 1 base and 8 bases, there was a span of 8 bases. This CDR3 is built from 13 residues. For the CDR3, the DNA is TGTGCCAGCAGTGAAGTTGACAGGGAAAAACTGTTTTTT. This sequence encodes CASSEVDREKLFF.

CDR3 nucleotides: TGTGCCAGCAGCTTAGGGGGGGCGAACACCGGGGAGCTGTTTTTT. Its translation is CASSLGGANTGELFF. The chain couples TRBV7-2 to TRBJ2-2; tentative D call: TRBD2 (6 bases). Trimming removed 1 base at V and 0 bases at J, with 6 bases between. Germline-derived CDR1 and CDR2 are SGHTA and FQGNSA. CDR3 length equals 15 residues.

The count of this clone is one. V is TRBV5-8 and J is TRBJ1-1, with D perhaps matching TRBD1 (5 bases). CDR3 size: 13 residues. V lost 4 bases and J lost 5, with 12 bases in between. Per the germline V gene, CDR1 is SGHTS and CDR2 is YDEGEE. CDR3 DNA sequence: TGTGCCAGCAGCGAGCAACGGGGGACTGAAGCTTTCTTT. This encodes CASSEQRGTEAFF.

The chain couples TRBV12-5 to TRBJ2-1, with TRBD2 matching 12 bases. V was pared by 7 bases and J by 10 bases, with 17 bases of the junction left unmatched. Germline V gene sequence: CDR1 LGHNT, CDR2 FRNRAP. The CDR3 has 17 residues. The CDR3 DNA reads TGTGCTAGTGCCATCCGGCGGACTAGCGGGGCCTGGGGGGAGCAGTTCTTC. Amino acids: CASAIRRTSGAWGEQFF.

This clone has a handful of counts. The V call is TRBV27, the J call TRBJ2-7; D may be TRBD1 (6 bases). CDR3 length equals 15 residues. Per germline, CDR1 MNHEY and CDR2 SMNVEV (reference sequence). V dropped 5 bases and J dropped 6 bases, with 20 bases sitting between them. CDR3 region: CASSPLGQSPGEQYF. CDR3 coding DNA: TGTGCCAGCAGTCCCCTTGGACAGTCTCCTGGCGAGCAGTACTTC.

The gene calls are TRBV5-4 and TRBJ1-2; D not certain. Deletions cut 0 bases from V and 3 bases from J, with 12 bases between. The CDR3 is 15 amino acids. The germline CDR1 and CDR2 sequences are SGHNT and YYREEE (reference sequence). In nucleotides, the CDR3 is TGTGCCAGCAGCTTGGCCCTAAGTTCTGACTATGGCTACACCTTC. Translating it yields CASSLALSSDYGYTF.

The chain is built from TRBV25-1 and TRBJ2-3; unclear D gene. This CDR3 region has 14 residues. Germline V CDR1 and CDR2: MGHDK, SYGVNS. Trimming shortened V by 1 base and J by 2 bases, and 7 bases separated the two germline ends. CDR3 nucleotides: TGTGCCAGCAGTGAATTAGAATCCACAGATACGCAGTATTTT. Its protein product is CASSELESTDTQYF.